The 16 T cell receptor beta chains presented below share a single source sample, sequenced in a study of OX40 agonist ivuxolimab in advanced cancers. Generated by immunoSEQ multiplex PCR, the TCRdb table keeps only in-frame clones and is missing some. This sample has 52,000 or so clones, with approximately 90% found just once. Material: CD4+ or CD8+ T cells sorted from blood, obtained in a trial of the OX40 agonist ivuxolimab. The receptors originated from an adult with an advanced solid tumor such as melanoma, head and neck, liver or kidney cancer.

The V gene is TRBV7-9, the J gene TRBJ1-2; 7 bases fit TRBD1. The CDR3 is made up of 13 amino acids. V lost 3 bases and J lost 6; bases outside the gene matches: 4. Germline assignment: CDR1 SEHNR and CDR2 FQNEAQ (reference sequence). As DNA, the CDR3 is TGTGCCAGCAGCTTCGACCAGGGGGATGGCTACACCTTC. Residues: CASSFDQGDGYTF.

The J gene is TRBJ2-2, the V gene TRBV5-1; no reliable D call. V lost 0 bases, J lost 1 base, and 7 bases lay in between. Germline CDR1 is SGHRS and CDR2 is YFSETQ. This CDR3 region has 15 residues. CDR3 amino acids: CASSLAGQNTGELFF. The CDR3 nucleotides are TGCGCCAGCAGCTTGGCGGGCCAGAACACCGGGGAGCTGTTTTTT. The complete variable domain, with remaining parts taken from reference TRBV5-1 and TRBJ2-2, reads KAGVTQTPRYLIKTRGQQVTLSCSPISGHRSVSWYQQTPGQGLQFLFEYFSETQRNKGNFPGRFSGRQFSNSRSEMNVSTLELGDSALYLCASSLAGQNTGELFFGEGSRLTVL.

A note on this clone: The sample has other DNA sequences that encode this CDR3 too. The rearrangement joins TRBV6-6 to TRBJ1-2; D gene unclear. Per the germline V gene, CDR1 is MNHNY and CDR2 is SVGAGI (reference sequence). CDR3 length: 13 residues. Trimming removed 8 bases from V and 2 bases from J, with 12 bases in between. The CDR3 sequence: CASFVGENYGYTF. CDR3 coding DNA: TGTGCCAGCTTTGTCGGAGAGAACTATGGCTACACCTTC.

The V call is TRBV30, the J call TRBJ1-6, with no clear D. Between the trimmed V and J ends, which lost 1 base and 6 bases, there was a span of 10 bases. CDR1 is GTSNPN, CDR2 SVGIG, per germline (reference sequence). The CDR3 runs 14 residues. CDR3 DNA: TGTGCCTGGAGTGGTTTAAGGTCTAATTCACCCCTCCACTTT. It translates to CAWSGLRSNSPLHF.

J is TRBJ2-2 and V is TRBV5-4; the match to TRBD1 covers 9 bases. The CDR3 is made up of 15 amino acids. Per the germline V gene, CDR1 is SGHNT and CDR2 is YYREEE (reference sequence). With 0 bases clipped from V and 4 bases from J, the junction kept 1 base outside the gene matches. The CDR3 bases are TGTGCCAGCAGCTTGGGGGACAGGGTCACCGGGGAGCTGTTTTTT. Amino acids: CASSLGDRVTGELFF.

This chain joins TRBV2 and TRBJ1-2; 10 bases match TRBD1. Germline CDR1 is SNHLY and CDR2 is FYNNEI. V gave up 10 bases and J gave up 7 bases; unmatched junction bases: 6. This CDR3 is 12 amino acids long. The CDR3 DNA reads TGTGCCACTCGACAGGGGGCTTTTGGCTACACCTTC. Protein sequence: CATRQGAFGYTF.

This chain connects TRBV10-3 to TRBJ1-2, with a weak D call TRBD1 (6 bases). CDR1 ENHRY and CDR2 SYGVKD come from the germline V gene. V dropped 0 bases and J dropped 5 bases, with 10 bases sitting between them. The CDR3 is 14 residues long. CDR3 sequence: CAISESQGRYGYTF. The CDR3, as DNA: TGTGCCATCAGTGAGTCACAGGGTCGTTATGGCTACACCTTC.

The V and J genes are TRBV11-2 and TRBJ2-5; D uncertain. V lost 2 bases and J 5 bases, leaving 9 bases between the germline ends. This CDR3 spans 13 amino acids. In germline, CDR1 is SGHAT, CDR2 FQNNGV. The CDR3 region is CASSLIRTETQYF. The CDR3 nucleotides are TGTGCCAGCAGCTTAATAAGGACGGAGACCCAGTACTTC. The full variable domain, completed using reference TRBV11-2 and TRBJ2-5, is EAGVAQSPRYKIIEKRQSVAFWCNPISGHATLYWYQQILGQGPKLLIQFQNNGVVDDSQLPKDRFSAERLKGVDSTLKIQPAKLEDSAVYLCASSLIRTETQYFGPGTRLLVL.

DNA for the CDR3: TGCGCCAGCAGTGGGGGCAGATCCCTACAAGAGACCCAGTACTTC. Translation gives CASSGGRSLQETQYF. The chain uses TRBV5-1 and TRBJ2-5; the D gene is possibly TRBD1 (6 bases). CDR1 is SGHRS and CDR2 is YFSETQ in the germline V gene. The CDR3 spans 15 residues. The V end lost 5 bases, the J end lost 2 bases, and 16 bases lay between the germline ends.

The CDR3 is CASSRTGEAYGYTF. The CDR3 DNA sequence: TGTGCCAGTAGTAGGACAGGGGAAGCCTATGGCTACACCTTC. The chain combines TRBV19 with TRBJ1-2; TRBD1 matches at 9 bases. Germline CDR1 is LNHDA and CDR2 is SQIVND (reference sequence). The CDR3 runs to 14 residues. J was trimmed by 4 bases and V by 4 bases; bases with no gene match: 4. Drawing the rest from reference TRBV19 and TRBJ1-2, the complete variable domain is DGGITQSPKYLFRKEGQNVTLSCEQNLNHDAMYWYRQDPGQGLRLIYYSQIVNDFQKGDIAEGYSVSREKKESFPLTVTSAQKNPTAFYLCASSRTGEAYGYTFGSGTRLTVV.

The CDR3 nucleotides read TGCGCCAGCAGCCAAGTCGGCCGGGGGCGCACAGATACGCAGTATTTT. Translating gives CASSQVGRGRTDTQYF. The chain employs TRBV4-1 and TRBJ2-3, with D perhaps TRBD1 or TRBD2 (6 bases each). CDR1 is MGHRA and CDR2 is YSYEKL in the germline V gene. The V end lost 1 base, the J end lost 1 base, and 12 bases lay between the germline ends. The CDR3 consists of 16 residues.

This chain connects TRBV21-1 to TRBJ1-2. TRBV21-1 represents a pseudogene. The CDR3 runs to 15 residues. The CDR3 bases are TGTGCCAGCAGACCCCCGGGTCCTGTGAACTATGGCTACACCTTC. Its protein product is CASRPPGPVNYGYTF.

This clone was observed a single time. The rearrangement joins TRBV5-1 to TRBJ2-2, with 8 bases identical to TRBD1. With V trimmed by 2 bases and J by 7 bases, 1 base remained unmatched. Germline CDR1 SGHRS, CDR2 YFSETQ. The CDR3 covers 13 residues. Written as DNA, the CDR3 is TGCGCCAGCAGCTTACAGGGGGACGGGGAGCTGTTTTTT. This encodes CASSLQGDGELFF. Looking up the rest from reference TRBV5-1 and TRBJ2-2 gives the full variable domain: KAGVTQTPRYLIKTRGQQVTLSCSPISGHRSVSWYQQTPGQGLQFLFEYFSETQRNKGNFPGRFSGRQFSNSRSEMNVSTLELGDSALYLCASSLQGDGELFFGEGSRLTVL.

V is TRBV18 and J is TRBJ2-1; a weak D match, TRBD1 (6 bases). This CDR3 spans 15 amino acids. Germline-derived CDR1 and CDR2 are KGHSH and LQKENI. Trimming removed 3 bases from V and 0 bases from J, with 9 bases in between. CDR3 DNA sequence: TGTGCCAGCTCACCGCAGGACAGCTCCTACAATGAGCAGTTCTTC. The encoded protein is CASSPQDSSYNEQFF.

This rearrangement joins TRBV5-4 to TRBJ2-5; D perhaps matches TRBD1 (6 bases). V gave up 5 bases and J gave up 2 bases, with 13 bases separating them. This CDR3 spans 14 amino acids. The germline V gene encodes CDR1 SGHNT and CDR2 YYREEE (reference sequence). Here the CDR3 reads CASSSGQGQETQYF. The CDR3 DNA follows: TGTGCCAGCAGTAGTGGGCAGGGGCAAGAGACCCAGTACTTC.

The chain combines TRBV6-4 with TRBJ2-3; D may correspond to TRBD1 or TRBD2 (6 bases each). The CDR3 runs 15 residues. Trimming took 9 bases from V and 4 from J, leaving 20 bases between them. Germline V gives CDR1 MRHNA, CDR2 SNTAGT. CDR3 in amino acids: CARHEGGLGSDTQYF. CDR3 DNA: TGTGCCAGACATGAGGGGGGATTGGGATCAGATACGCAGTATTTT.